This passage covers 18 T cell receptor beta chains from one sample sequenced in a study of blood T cells in healthy people across ages (dated by TCRdb to about 2015). Library prep was done by 5' RACE. TCRdb lists the instrument as Illumina HiSeq 2500. A second PCR of about 6 to 12 cycles was run with a J-beta primer mix and a sample-barcoded 5' primer. TCRdb redid the processing of the public reads, applying fastp at Q25 and MiXCR, and retained in-frame beta chains. Each CDR3 protein appears once, grouped with its most common genes and DNA. The sample includes 870,000 or so distinct CDR3 sequences, with roughly 26% observed a single time. About 18% of the sample belongs to the ten largest clones. The specimen was blood. The receptors come from a woman aged 80 or over in good health.

This clonotype was found a few times. The V gene is TRBV27, the J gene TRBJ1-6; no definite D call. Germline CDR1 and CDR2: MNHEY and SMNVEV (reference sequence). The V end was cut by 4 bases, the J end by 8 bases, with 9 bases between. This CDR3 is 13 amino acids long. The CDR3, as DNA: TGTGCCAGCAGTTCCCGAACAGATTCACCCCTCCACTTT. It yields the protein CASSSRTDSPLHF.

This clonotype showed up just a few times. The chain employs TRBV9 and TRBJ2-6, with 8 bases that match TRBD2. Germline values: CDR1 SGDLS, CDR2 YYNGEE. V lost 2 bases, J lost 4 bases, and 8 bases stayed unmatched. The CDR3 loop spans 17 amino acids. CDR3 sequence: CASSVSGGPAGANVLTF. CDR3 bases: TGTGCCAGCAGCGTTTCGGGGGGGCCGGCGGGGGCCAACGTCCTGACTTTC. The variable domain in full, completed from reference TRBV9 and TRBJ2-6, reads DSGVTQTPKHLITATGQRVTLRCSPRSGDLSVYWYQQSLDQGLQFLIQYYNGEERAKGNILERFSAQQFPDLHSELNLSSLELGDSALYFCASSVSGGPAGANVLTFGAGSRLTVL.

CDR3 residues: CASTLGLLNTEAFF. The CDR3 DNA is TGTGCCAGCACCCTCGGACTGCTTAACACTGAAGCTTTCTTT. J is TRBJ1-1 and V is TRBV6-2 or TRBV6-3, with D uncertain. Germline V gene lookup returns CDR1 MNHEY and CDR2 SVGEGT. This CDR3 region has 14 residues. V shed 7 bases and J shed 2 bases, with 14 bases lying between them.

The rearrangement links TRBV20-1 to TRBJ2-7; 10 positions agree with TRBD1. Trimming removed 8 bases from V and 2 bases from J; junction bases left unmatched: 6. The CDR3 length is 13 residues. Germline CDR1 and CDR2: DFQATT and SNEGSKA (reference sequence). The DNA of the CDR3 is TGCAGTCTGCCGGGACAGGGGCCCTACGAGCAGTACTTC. Protein sequence: CSLPGQGPYEQYF.

This clonotype was observed many times. The chain is built from TRBV4-3 and TRBJ1-2; TRBD1 matches at 9 bases. Germline CDR1 is LGHNA and CDR2 is YSLEER. V was clipped by 4 bases and J by 4 bases; unmatched bases: 7. The CDR3 is 15 residues long. The CDR3 DNA reads as TGCGCCAGCAGCCCCGAAACAGGGGGCGTCTATGGCTACACCTTC. This sequence encodes CASSPETGGVYGYTF.

Ten or more counts support this clonotype. The chain uses TRBV7-9 and TRBJ2-3; D not resolved. Germline CDR1 and CDR2: SEHNR and FQNEAQ (reference sequence). Trimming removed 4 bases at V and 2 bases at J, with 4 bases between. This CDR3 has 12 amino acids. The CDR3 bases are TGTGCCAGCAGCTACGTCACAGATACGCAGTATTTT. The encoded protein is CASSYVTDTQYF.

The gene calls are TRBV12-3 or TRBV12-4 and TRBJ2-2, with 8 bases that match TRBD2. The CDR3 contains 14 residues. The junction had 0 bases not matched to a gene; V was cut back by 6 bases and J by 0 bases. The CDR3 nucleotides read TGTGCCAGCAGACTAGCGGCGAACACCGGGGAGCTGTTTTTT. Translated, it gives CASRLAANTGELFF.

This clonotype was recorded at least ten times. The chain combines TRBV7-9 with TRBJ2-5; tentative D call: TRBD2 (5 bases). Germline CDR1 SEHNR, CDR2 FQNEAQ (reference sequence). The CDR3 contains 15 residues. Trimming shortened V by 1 base and J by 1 base, and 10 bases separated the two germline ends. The CDR3 reads CASSLDSRVQETQYF. The CDR3 region has the DNA TGTGCCAGCAGCTTAGATTCGAGGGTCCAAGAGACCCAGTACTTC.

On this clonotype itself: It may be a read error: a sequence one base away is much more abundant. V gene TRBV3-1 combines with J gene TRBJ1-5; D unclear. V gave up 2 bases and J gave up 4 bases, with 3 bases separating them. CDR1 is LGHDT, CDR2 YNNKEL, per germline (reference sequence). CDR3 length: 12 amino acids. CDR3: CASSQPNQPQHF. The CDR3 nucleotides read TGTGCCAGCAGCCAACCTAATCAGCCCCAGCATTTT. The variable domain in full, completed from reference TRBV3-1 and TRBJ1-5, reads DTAVSQTPKYLVTQMGNDKSIKCEQNLGHDTMYWYKQDSKKFLKIMFSYNNKELIINETVPNRFSPKSPDKAHLNLHINSLELGDSAVYFCASSQPNQPQHFGDGTRLSIL.

This clonotype came up a few times. The V gene is TRBV6-5, the J gene TRBJ2-7, with 10 nucleotides matching TRBD1. The J call may be mistaken, given a closer DNA end match to TRBJ2-5. The CDR3 extends over 15 amino acids. Germline CDR1 is MNHEY and CDR2 is SVGAGI. The CDR3 sequence: CASSYSDRGRQTQYF. CDR3 sequence (DNA): TGTGCCAGCAGTTATTCCGACAGGGGGCGCCAGACCCAGTACTTC.

Details on this clonotype: A much larger clone lies a single base off, so this may be a read error. V gene TRBV15 combines with J gene TRBJ1-2; 9 bases map to TRBD1. Germline lookup yields CDR1 LNHNV and CDR2 YYDKDF (reference sequence). CDR3 length: 12 amino acids. J was trimmed by 2 bases and V by 8 bases; bases with no gene match: 0. The CDR3 nucleotides read TGTGCCACCGGACAGGGGAACTATGGCTACACCTTC. Amino acid sequence: CATGQGNYGYTF.

The V gene is TRBV3-1, the J gene TRBJ1-1, with 7 bases matching TRBD1. The V segment lost 7 bases and the J segment 4 bases; nucleotides outside the gene matches: 12. Germline values: CDR1 LGHDT, CDR2 YNNKEL (reference sequence). There are 15 residues in the CDR3. DNA of the CDR3: TGTGCCAGCACCATAGACAGGGTTGGTAGCACTGAAGCTTTCTTT. Its translation is CASTIDRVGSTEAFF.

This clonotype was seen more than once but under ten times. The CDR3 DNA is TGCAGTGCTAGAGACCTCGACAGGGCCCAGCCCCAGCATTTT. Amino acids: CSARDLDRAQPQHF. The rearrangement uses TRBV20-1 and TRBJ1-5; the match to TRBD1 covers 7 bases. The CDR3 is 14 amino acids. V was clipped by 0 bases and J by 7 bases; unmatched bases: 6. CDR1 is DFQATT, CDR2 SNEGSKA, per germline (reference sequence).

This clonotype showed up just a few times. The chain links TRBV7-2 to TRBJ2-1; D is possibly TRBD2 (7 bases). V lost 1 base and J 6 bases, leaving 13 bases between the germline ends. Germline V lookup: CDR1 SGHTA, CDR2 FQGNSA. This CDR3 comprises 15 residues. As DNA, the CDR3 is TGTGCCAGCAGCTTAGGCGGGGGCCCTTGCAATGAGCAGTTCTTC. Translating gives CASSLGGGPCNEQFF.

About this clonotype: A read error may produce the germline difference seen at one junction end. The chain links TRBV20-1 to TRBJ2-7; 9 bases line up with TRBD2. Germline V lookup: CDR1 DFQATT, CDR2 SNEGSKA (reference sequence). This CDR3 contains 17 residues. The CDR3 loop is CGANIAGVRGVYNEQYF. The CDR3 nucleotides read TGCGGTGCTAATATAGCGGGGGTGCGAGGGGTCTACAATGAGCAGTACTTC.

The gene calls are TRBV12-3 or TRBV12-4 and TRBJ2-2, with 7 positions matching TRBD1. The CDR3 is 14 residues long. The ends lost 11 bases at V and 5 bases at J; junction bases unmatched: 11. The CDR3 loop is CAGTGQVGTGELFF. The CDR3 nucleotides read TGTGCCGGCACCGGACAGGTGGGGACCGGGGAGCTGTTTTTT.

In its sample, this clonotype was seen a few times. The genes are TRBV3-1 and TRBJ1-5; 7 nucleotides match TRBD1. CDR3 length: 14 residues. V lost 4 bases, J lost 6 bases, and 6 bases stayed unmatched. CDR1 is LGHDT and CDR2 is YNNKEL in the germline V gene (reference sequence). The CDR3 reads CASSRGAGGQPQHF. Written as DNA, the CDR3 is TGTGCCAGCAGCCGGGGGGCAGGGGGTCAGCCCCAGCATTTT.

There are many counts of this clonotype. The chain combines TRBV7-2 with TRBJ2-1; the match to TRBD2 covers 10 bases. The junction had 12 bases not matched to a gene; V was cut back by 1 base and J by 6 bases. CDR3 length: 18 residues. Germline lookup yields CDR1 SGHTA and CDR2 FQGNSA. CDR3 residues: CASSLGAQRGGLGNEQFF. DNA of the CDR3: TGTGCCAGCAGCTTAGGAGCCCAGCGGGGGGGCCTTGGCAATGAGCAGTTCTTC.